These T cell receptor beta chains were read from a single sample in a study of somatic mutations in cytotoxic T cells in rheumatoid arthritis. Using immunoSEQ multiplex PCR, the repertoire was profiled, and TCRdb retains in-frame clones only, with some absent. Here the sample spans roughly 8,200 clones, about 75% being singletons. What was sequenced was CD8+ T cells sorted from blood. The receptors here all came from an adult with rheumatoid arthritis. The CDR3 runs from the conserved cysteine through the conserved F or W. The order of the fields is clone size, D gene, J gene, V gene, CDR3 DNA, CDR3 protein. A D gene is named only where the DNA matches it firmly. The size field is filled for only some rows; it gives once, few, many or a size class.

clone size: .; D gene: .; J gene: TRBJ2-1; V gene: TRBV15; CDR3 DNA: TGTGCCACCAGCAGAGGGTTTACAGGATTCTACAATGAGCAGTTCTTC; CDR3 protein: CATSRGFTGFYNEQFF
clone size: .; D gene: TRBD2; J gene: TRBJ2-3; V gene: TRBV18; CDR3 DNA: TGTGCCAGCTCACCCCCGGGACTAGCGGGGGGGCGGACAGATACGCAGTATTTT; CDR3 protein: CASSPPGLAGGRTDTQYF
clone size: .; D gene: .; J gene: TRBJ2-7; V gene: TRBV6-6; CDR3 DNA: TGTGCCAGCAGCCCGGATGGGTCCTACGAGCAGTACTTC; CDR3 protein: CASSPDGSYEQYF
clone size: .; D gene: .; J gene: TRBJ1-1; V gene: TRBV7-9; CDR3 DNA: TGTGCCAGCAGCTTGGCAGGGTTCACTGAAGCTTTCTTT; CDR3 protein: CASSLAGFTEAFF
clone size: once; D gene: .; J gene: TRBJ1-1; V gene: TRBV5-1; CDR3 DNA: TGCGCCAGCAGCGTCACGGGACCCAGGAACACTGAAGCTTTCTTT; CDR3 protein: CASSVTGPRNTEAFF
clone size: .; D gene: .; J gene: TRBJ2-7; V gene: TRBV7-9; CDR3 DNA: TGTGCCAGCAGCTTGAATAGTGGGGGACGGGAGCAGTACTTC; CDR3 protein: CASSLNSGGREQYF
clone size: .; D gene: .; J gene: TRBJ2-1; V gene: TRBV7-6; CDR3 DNA: TGTGCCAGCAGCTTAGGCAGCTTTACAGACTACAATGAGCAGTTCTTC; CDR3 protein: CASSLGSFTDYNEQFF
clone size: .; D gene: .; J gene: TRBJ1-4; V gene: TRBV7-8; CDR3 DNA: TGTGCCAGCAGTTCCGGCCGAGAAAAACTGTTTTTT; CDR3 protein: CASSSGREKLFF
clone size: .; D gene: .; J gene: TRBJ1-5; V gene: TRBV5-4; CDR3 DNA: TGTGCCAGCAGCTTGGCCCCAGGGGCACAACAGCCCCAGCATTTT; CDR3 protein: CASSLAPGAQQPQHF
clone size: .; D gene: .; J gene: TRBJ1-1; V gene: TRBV11-3; CDR3 DNA: TGTGCCAGCAGCTTACAAGGTACTGAAGCTTTCTTT; CDR3 protein: CASSLQGTEAFF
clone size: once; D gene: .; J gene: TRBJ2-2; V gene: TRBV27; CDR3 DNA: TGTGCCAGCAGTTTATGGGGGACAACGAACACCGGGGAGCTGTTTTTT; CDR3 protein: CASSLWGTTNTGELFF
clone size: .; D gene: TRBD1; J gene: TRBJ1-2; V gene: TRBV4-1; CDR3 DNA: TGCGCCAGCAGCCAAGGTAGACAGGGTGGCTATGGCTACACCTTC; CDR3 protein: CASSQGRQGGYGYTF
clone size: once; D gene: .; J gene: TRBJ2-7; V gene: TRBV25-1; CDR3 DNA: TGTGCCAGCAGTGAATTTTCTCTCTCTGACGAGCAGTACTTC; CDR3 protein: CASSEFSLSDEQYF
clone size: .; D gene: .; J gene: TRBJ1-4; V gene: TRBV7-9; CDR3 DNA: TGTGCCAGCAGCCCGGTGACTATTGGGAATGAAAAACTGTTTTTT; CDR3 protein: CASSPVTIGNEKLFF
clone size: .; D gene: .; J gene: TRBJ1-2; V gene: TRBV5-1; CDR3 DNA: TGCGCCAGCAGCTCTCCTTACGGGCCGGGAAACTATGGCTACACCTTC; CDR3 protein: CASSSPYGPGNYGYTF
clone size: few; D gene: TRBD2; J gene: TRBJ2-7; V gene: TRBV4-1; CDR3 DNA: TGCGCCAGCAGCCCAAATAGCGGGAGCTCCTACGAGCAGTACTTC; CDR3 protein: CASSPNSGSSYEQYF
clone size: .; D gene: .; J gene: TRBJ2-3; V gene: TRBV28; CDR3 DNA: TGTGCCAGCAGTTTCCCCCCACGCATCATAAGCACAGATACGCAGTATTTT; CDR3 protein: CASSFPPRIISTDTQYF
clone size: .; D gene: .; J gene: TRBJ2-2; V gene: TRBV6-1; CDR3 DNA: TGTGCCAGCAGTGAAACTAGCACCGGGGAGCTGTTTTTT; CDR3 protein: CASSETSTGELFF
clone size: .; D gene: .; J gene: TRBJ2-7; V gene: TRBV6-5; CDR3 DNA: TGTGCCAGCAGTTACTCGGTTCGGCACGAGCAGTACTTC; CDR3 protein: CASSYSVRHEQYF
clone size: .; D gene: TRBD1; J gene: TRBJ1-1; V gene: TRBV11-3; CDR3 DNA: TGTGCCAGCAGCTTGACAGGGGTCACTGAAGCTTTCTTT; CDR3 protein: CASSLTGVTEAFF
clone size: few; D gene: .; J gene: TRBJ2-7; V gene: TRBV4-1; CDR3 DNA: TGCGCCAGCAGCACCCGGGACGGAGCCTACGAGCAGTACTTC; CDR3 protein: CASSTRDGAYEQYF
clone size: .; D gene: TRBD2; J gene: TRBJ2-3; V gene: TRBV5-6; CDR3 DNA: TGTGCCAGCAGCTTGGGACTAGCGGGAGGGCCTGATACGCAGTATTTT; CDR3 protein: CASSLGLAGGPDTQYF
clone size: .; D gene: .; J gene: TRBJ2-5; V gene: TRBV7-8; CDR3 DNA: TGTGCCAGCAGCCCCCTCCGGGGGACCCAGTACTTC; CDR3 protein: CASSPLRGTQYF
clone size: .; D gene: .; J gene: TRBJ1-4; V gene: TRBV6-5; CDR3 DNA: TGTGCCAGCAGTTACTCCCCAGGAGCAACTAATGAAAAACTGTTTTTT; CDR3 protein: CASSYSPGATNEKLFF
clone size: .; D gene: .; J gene: TRBJ2-7; V gene: TRBV27; CDR3 DNA: TGTGCCAGCTCCAGCAGGGGATACTCCTACGAGCAGTACTTC; CDR3 protein: CASSSRGYSYEQYF
clone size: medium-sized; D gene: .; J gene: TRBJ2-3; V gene: TRBV9; CDR3 DNA: TGTGCCAGCAGCGGTTGGGGGCGGGTTGGAGAGAGCACAGATACGCAGTATTTT; CDR3 protein: CASSGWGRVGESTDTQYF
clone size: few; D gene: TRBD1; J gene: TRBJ2-7; V gene: TRBV9; CDR3 DNA: TGTGCCAGCAGCGCAGGGACAGACTCCTACGAGCAGTACTTC; CDR3 protein: CASSAGTDSYEQYF
clone size: .; D gene: TRBD2; J gene: TRBJ2-2; V gene: TRBV28; CDR3 DNA: TGTGCCAGCAGACGGACTAGCGGGAGGTCCACCGGGGAGCTGTTTTTT; CDR3 protein: CASRRTSGRSTGELFF
clone size: few; D gene: .; J gene: TRBJ2-2; V gene: TRBV25-1; CDR3 DNA: TGTGCCAGCAGTGAGTGGACCGGGGAGCTGTTTTTT; CDR3 protein: CASSEWTGELFF
clone size: few; D gene: .; J gene: TRBJ2-3; V gene: TRBV2; CDR3 DNA: TGTGCCAGCAGTGATGGGGGGAGGAAGACAGATACGCAGTATTTT; CDR3 protein: CASSDGGRKTDTQYF
clone size: .; D gene: .; J gene: TRBJ1-2; V gene: TRBV15; CDR3 DNA: TGTGCCACCAGCAGAGAGGAGGGAGATGGCTACACCTTC; CDR3 protein: CATSREEGDGYTF
clone size: .; D gene: .; J gene: TRBJ2-1; V gene: TRBV15; CDR3 DNA: TGTGCCACCAGCAGAGAAAGGAGCTCCTACAATGAGCAGTTCTTC; CDR3 protein: CATSRERSSYNEQFF
clone size: .; D gene: TRBD1; J gene: TRBJ1-2; V gene: TRBV7-3; CDR3 DNA: TGTGCCAGCACCGATTTCCCAGGGGGCAGCTATGGCTACACCTTC; CDR3 protein: CASTDFPGGSYGYTF
clone size: .; D gene: .; J gene: TRBJ2-7; V gene: TRBV6-5; CDR3 DNA: TGTGCCAGCAGTTACTCCCCAGGGACCTACGAGCAGTACTTC; CDR3 protein: CASSYSPGTYEQYF
clone size: .; D gene: .; J gene: TRBJ1-2; V gene: TRBV28; CDR3 DNA: TGTGCCAGCAGTCTCTGGGACTATGGCTACACCTTC; CDR3 protein: CASSLWDYGYTF
clone size: .; D gene: .; J gene: TRBJ1-1; V gene: TRBV4-1; CDR3 DNA: TGCGCCAGCAGCCAAGTCGGTTTGAACACTGAAGCTTTCTTT; CDR3 protein: CASSQVGLNTEAFF
clone size: .; D gene: TRBD1; J gene: TRBJ2-7; V gene: TRBV6-6; CDR3 DNA: TGTGCCAGCAGCCCGGACAGGGTTCGGGAGCAGTACTTC; CDR3 protein: CASSPDRVREQYF
clone size: .; D gene: .; J gene: TRBJ2-1; V gene: TRBV28; CDR3 DNA: TGTGCCAGCAGCCGCGACAGCTACAATGAGCAGTTCTTC; CDR3 protein: CASSRDSYNEQFF
clone size: once; D gene: TRBD1; J gene: TRBJ2-3; V gene: TRBV11-3; CDR3 DNA: TGTGCCAGCCAGGGGGTTCTCACAGATACGCAGTATTTT; CDR3 protein: CASQGVLTDTQYF
clone size: once; D gene: .; J gene: TRBJ2-7; V gene: TRBV2; CDR3 DNA: TGTGCCAGCAGTGGACAGGTTGGCGAGCAGTACTTC; CDR3 protein: CASSGQVGEQYF
clone size: .; D gene: TRBD2; J gene: TRBJ2-1; V gene: TRBV5-1; CDR3 DNA: TGCGCCAGCAGCCCGGGGACTAGCGGGAGCTCCTACAATGAGCAGTTCTTC; CDR3 protein: CASSPGTSGSSYNEQFF
clone size: .; D gene: .; J gene: TRBJ1-5; V gene: TRBV27; CDR3 DNA: TGTGCCAGCAGTTTAAACAGGGCCGGCAATCAGCCCCAGCATTTT; CDR3 protein: CASSLNRAGNQPQHF
clone size: .; D gene: .; J gene: TRBJ2-1; V gene: TRBV7-3; CDR3 DNA: TGTGCCAGCAGCTTAATGGGGAAATACAATGAGCAGTTCTTC; CDR3 protein: CASSLMGKYNEQFF
clone size: few; D gene: TRBD1; J gene: TRBJ1-2; V gene: TRBV7-9; CDR3 DNA: TGTGCCAGCAGCCCAGGGACAGATCTTCTGGGTGGCTACACCTTC; CDR3 protein: CASSPGTDLLGGYTF
clone size: .; D gene: .; J gene: TRBJ2-7; V gene: TRBV29-1; CDR3 DNA: TGCAGCGTTGAGGACGTGGGAGGATCGGGAGTCTACGAGCAGTACTTC; CDR3 protein: CSVEDVGGSGVYEQYF
clone size: .; D gene: TRBD2; J gene: TRBJ2-1; V gene: TRBV2; CDR3 DNA: TGTGCCAGCAGCCCGGGACTAGCGGCCTACAATGAGCAGTTCTTC; CDR3 protein: CASSPGLAAYNEQFF
clone size: few; D gene: TRBD1; J gene: TRBJ1-2; V gene: TRBV6-5; CDR3 DNA: TGTGCCAGCAGTTACTCCTCGACAGGGGGCTCTGGCTACACCTTC; CDR3 protein: CASSYSSTGGSGYTF
clone size: .; D gene: TRBD2; J gene: TRBJ2-2; V gene: TRBV2; CDR3 DNA: TGTGCCAGCAAGGAGGGAGGGTACACCGGGGAGCTGTTTTTT; CDR3 protein: CASKEGGYTGELFF
clone size: .; D gene: TRBD2; J gene: TRBJ2-3; V gene: TRBV7-2; CDR3 DNA: TGTGCCAGCAGCAAGAAACTAGCGGGGGGGTGGGAAGATACGCAGTATTTT; CDR3 protein: CASSKKLAGGWEDTQYF
clone size: .; D gene: .; J gene: TRBJ2-3; V gene: TRBV10-3; CDR3 DNA: TGTGCCATCTGCCCGGCCGGACCGCCTATGGAAGATACGCAGTATTTT; CDR3 protein: CAICPAGPPMEDTQYF
clone size: .; D gene: .; J gene: TRBJ2-3; V gene: TRBV9; CDR3 DNA: TGTGCCAGCAGCGGGGGAGATACGCAGTATTTT; CDR3 protein: CASSGGDTQYF
clone size: .; D gene: .; J gene: TRBJ1-1; V gene: TRBV29-1; CDR3 DNA: TGCAGCGTTGAACTGCTAACCGGGAACACTGAAGCTTTCTTT; CDR3 protein: CSVELLTGNTEAFF
clone size: once; D gene: .; J gene: TRBJ1-1; V gene: TRBV7-9; CDR3 DNA: TGTGCCAGCAGCCGAAACAGTAACACTGAAGCTTTCTTT; CDR3 protein: CASSRNSNTEAFF
clone size: .; D gene: .; J gene: TRBJ2-1; V gene: TRBV14; CDR3 DNA: TGTGCCAGCAGCCAAGAAATGGGGGACGGGGGTGGTTACGATGAGCAGTTCTTC; CDR3 protein: CASSQEMGDGGGYDEQFF
clone size: .; D gene: TRBD2; J gene: TRBJ2-3; V gene: TRBV30; CDR3 DNA: TGTGCCTGGAGTGTAGGGCGGGAGCTCACAGATACGCAGTATTTT; CDR3 protein: CAWSVGRELTDTQYF
clone size: few; D gene: .; J gene: TRBJ2-3; V gene: TRBV28; CDR3 DNA: TGTGCCAGCAGTTTATCTTCCTTTAGCACAGATACGCAGTATTTT; CDR3 protein: CASSLSSFSTDTQYF
clone size: .; D gene: .; J gene: TRBJ2-7; V gene: TRBV5-1; CDR3 DNA: TGCGCCAGCAGCTTGGGAGGGGAATTCTCCTACGAGCAGTACTTC; CDR3 protein: CASSLGGEFSYEQYF
clone size: .; D gene: .; J gene: TRBJ1-4; V gene: TRBV19; CDR3 DNA: TGTGCCAGTAGGACAGGACCAACTAATGAAAAACTGTTTTTT; CDR3 protein: CASRTGPTNEKLFF
clone size: few; D gene: TRBD1; J gene: TRBJ1-3; V gene: TRBV9; CDR3 DNA: TGTGCCAGCAGTGCCCCTCGGGACAGGGGAGGTGGAAACACCATATATTTT; CDR3 protein: CASSAPRDRGGGNTIYF
clone size: .; D gene: TRBD2; J gene: TRBJ2-7; V gene: TRBV7-2; CDR3 DNA: TGTGCCAGCAGCGTTCAGCGGGGCGGCCCGACCGAGCAGTACTTC; CDR3 protein: CASSVQRGGPTEQYF